This T cell receptor (beta chain) came from a study of blood T cells in healthy people across ages. V lost 4 bases and J 2 bases, leaving 21 bases between the germline ends. The CDR3 has 17 residues. Germline assignment: CDR1 SGHKS and CDR2 YYEKEE (reference sequence). This clonotype appeared a few times. Each sample used at least 6.5 million PBMCs. Primed by a sample-barcoded 5' primer and a J-beta primer mix, a second PCR proceeded for about 6 to 11 cycles. One entry per CDR3 protein results from TCRdb running MiXCR on the 5' RACE reads. The repertoire includes about 780,000 distinct CDR3 sequences, about half of them detected once, and 15% to 20% sits in the top ten.

This sequence was found in an elderly man in good health. V and J are TRBV5-5 and TRBJ2-5; D not certain. Source material: blood. The CDR3 DNA is TGTGCCAGCAGCCCGACAATTCTCCAGACTGCTCAAGAGACCCAGTACTTC. Amino acids: CASSPTILQTAQETQYF.